This T cell receptor (beta chain) was obtained from a study of cytomegalovirus exposure and HLA in healthy donors. The PCR used 60 Vbeta and 13 Jbeta primers. The table came from immunoSEQ multiplex PCR; TCRdb's copy has only in-frame clones and leaves some out. Among fewer than 200,000 clones listed, 82% were seen once. The CDR3 is 13 amino acids. The V and J ends lost 6 bases and 5 bases respectively, with 14 bases between them. Germline V gene sequence: CDR1 LNHDA, CDR2 SQIVND (reference sequence). Sequencing used PBMCs. This TCR was recovered from a man aged 45 to 65 in good health and CMV-seropositive. V gene TRBV19 combines with J gene TRBJ2-7; D is perhaps TRBD1 (6 bases). The CDR3 coding sequence is TGTGCCAGTAGGCCCGACAGGACCCACGAGCAGTACTTC. Translation gives CASRPDRTHEQYF.